The clone carrying this T cell receptor beta chain occurred many times. These data come from a study of shared clonotypes between healthy human individuals. The V gene lost 5 bases and the J gene lost 9 bases, with 10 bases spanning the gap. Germline V gene data show CDR1 as MDHEN and CDR2 as SYDVKM. This CDR3 contains 11 residues. TCRdb's copy holds only in-frame clones and misses some; the assay was immunoSEQ multiplex PCR. The sample has around 430,000 clones, about 85% seen once; the top ten hold less than 15%. This clonotype originated in a woman aged 40 to 50 in good health. Some clones in this sample may be carry-over from other donors' samples. This chain joins TRBV28 and TRBJ1-1; weak D call: TRBD1 (5 bases). Input material: PBMCs. As DNA, the CDR3 is TGTGCCAGCAGTCTCGGGACTAAAGCTTTCTTT. Protein product: CASSLGTKAFF.